This TCR beta chain was obtained from a study of blood T cell repertoires in COVID-19. The sample holds one count of this clone. The assay was immunoSEQ multiplex PCR, and TCRdb's table has in-frame clones only and misses some. The sample lists 120,000 to 150,000 clones; roughly 80% were seen once. V lost 7 bases to trimming and J lost 7 bases; unmatched junction nucleotides: 10. Per germline, CDR1 SNHLY and CDR2 FYNNEI. The CDR3 extends over 15 amino acids. Sequences were obtained from peripheral blood. This rearrangement joins TRBV2 to TRBJ1-6; 7 nucleotides match TRBD1. The TCR was taken from a human donor in a cohort sampled during active COVID-19. The CDR3 sequence is CASTQQGQHNSPLHF. CDR3 DNA: TGTGCCAGCACCCAACAGGGACAGCACAATTCACCCCTCCACTTT.